This T cell receptor beta chain was recorded in a study of CD8 T cells in Susac syndrome. The V and J ends lost 6 bases and 3 bases, in that order; junction bases with no gene match: 10. The germline gives CDR1 DFQATT, CDR2 SNEGSKA (reference sequence). The CDR3 totals 16 residues. Reverse transcription of roughly 0.45 to 1 ug RNA was performed with random hexamers. TCRdb passed the immunoSEQ multiplex PCR reads through MiXCR, listing each CDR3 protein once. The repertoire holds 150,000 to 250,000 distinct CDR3 sequences, with 90% to 95% as singletons. CD8+ and CD4+ T cells were negatively isolated; TEMRA cells were FACS-enriched.

The sequencing sample was made of CD4+ T cells from PBMCs. This receptor was identified in a human donor with multiple sclerosis. The rearrangement uses TRBV20-1 and TRBJ2-1, with 11 bases that match TRBD2. CDR3 DNA sequence: TGCAGTGCCCGGCCTACTAGCGGGAGAGTCTACAATGAGCAGTTCTTC. This translates into CSARPTSGRVYNEQFF.